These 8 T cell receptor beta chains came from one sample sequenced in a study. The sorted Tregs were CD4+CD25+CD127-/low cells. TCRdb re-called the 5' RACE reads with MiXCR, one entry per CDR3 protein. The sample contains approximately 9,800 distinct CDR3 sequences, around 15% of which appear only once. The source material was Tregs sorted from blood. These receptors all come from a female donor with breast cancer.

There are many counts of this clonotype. The CDR3 loop reads CASGRDGAYYEQYF. CDR3 in DNA: TGTGCCAGCGGCCGGGACGGAGCTTACTACGAGCAGTACTTC. The chain couples TRBV6-5 to TRBJ2-7; either TRBD1 or TRBD2 may fit D (5 bases each). The V end lost 8 bases, the J end lost 3 bases, and 17 bases lay between the germline ends. Germline assignment: CDR1 MNHEY and CDR2 SVGAGI. This CDR3 is built from 14 residues.

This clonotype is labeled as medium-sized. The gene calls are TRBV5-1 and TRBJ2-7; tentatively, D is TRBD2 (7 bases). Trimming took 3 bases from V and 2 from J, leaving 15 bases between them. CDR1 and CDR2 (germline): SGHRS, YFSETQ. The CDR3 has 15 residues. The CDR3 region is CASSSGGREPYEQYF. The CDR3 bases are TGCGCCAGCAGCTCCGGGGGGCGGGAGCCCTACGAGCAGTACTTC.

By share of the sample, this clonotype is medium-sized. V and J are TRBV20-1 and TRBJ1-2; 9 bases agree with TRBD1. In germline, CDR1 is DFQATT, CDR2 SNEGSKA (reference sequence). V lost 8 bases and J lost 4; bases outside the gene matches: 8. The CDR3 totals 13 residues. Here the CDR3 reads CSTGQGSGYGYTF. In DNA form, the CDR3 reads TGCAGTACGGGACAGGGAAGTGGCTATGGCTACACCTTC.

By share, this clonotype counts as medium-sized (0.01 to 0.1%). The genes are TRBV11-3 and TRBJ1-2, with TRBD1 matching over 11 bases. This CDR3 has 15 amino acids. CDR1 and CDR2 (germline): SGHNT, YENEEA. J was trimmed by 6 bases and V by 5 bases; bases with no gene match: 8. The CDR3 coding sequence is TGTGCCAGCAGCCCCGGCGGACAGGGGGCGGATGGCTACACCTTC. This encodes CASSPGGQGADGYTF.

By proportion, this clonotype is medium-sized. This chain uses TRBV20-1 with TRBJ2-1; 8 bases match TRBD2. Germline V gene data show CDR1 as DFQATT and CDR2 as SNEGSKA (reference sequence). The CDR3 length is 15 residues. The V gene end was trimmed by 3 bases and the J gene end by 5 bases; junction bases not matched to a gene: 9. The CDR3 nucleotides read TGCAGTGCTAGCCGACTAGCGACAACGGACAATGAGCAGTTCTTC. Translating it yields CSASRLATTDNEQFF.

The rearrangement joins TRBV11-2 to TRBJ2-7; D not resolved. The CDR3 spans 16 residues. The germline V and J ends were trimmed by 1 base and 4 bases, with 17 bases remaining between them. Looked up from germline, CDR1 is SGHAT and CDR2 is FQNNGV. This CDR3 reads CASSLGGWRPSYEQYF. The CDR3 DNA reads TGTGCCAGCAGCTTAGGTGGGTGGCGGCCCTCTTACGAGCAGTACTTC.

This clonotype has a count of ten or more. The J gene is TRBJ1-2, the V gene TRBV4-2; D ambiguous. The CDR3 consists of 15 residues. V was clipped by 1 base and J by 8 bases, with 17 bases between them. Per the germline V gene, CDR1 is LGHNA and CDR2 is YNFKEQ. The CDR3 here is CASSQGRSAQWGYTF. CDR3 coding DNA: TGTGCCAGCAGCCAAGGTCGTTCGGCCCAATGGGGCTACACCTTC.

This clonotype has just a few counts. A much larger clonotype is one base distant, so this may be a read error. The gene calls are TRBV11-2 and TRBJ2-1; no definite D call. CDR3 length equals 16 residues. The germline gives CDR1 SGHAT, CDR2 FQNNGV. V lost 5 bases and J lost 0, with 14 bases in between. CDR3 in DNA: TGTGCCAGCAGCAAAGGACGCCAGAGCTCCTACAATGAGCAGTTCTTC. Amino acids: CASSKGRQSSYNEQFF.